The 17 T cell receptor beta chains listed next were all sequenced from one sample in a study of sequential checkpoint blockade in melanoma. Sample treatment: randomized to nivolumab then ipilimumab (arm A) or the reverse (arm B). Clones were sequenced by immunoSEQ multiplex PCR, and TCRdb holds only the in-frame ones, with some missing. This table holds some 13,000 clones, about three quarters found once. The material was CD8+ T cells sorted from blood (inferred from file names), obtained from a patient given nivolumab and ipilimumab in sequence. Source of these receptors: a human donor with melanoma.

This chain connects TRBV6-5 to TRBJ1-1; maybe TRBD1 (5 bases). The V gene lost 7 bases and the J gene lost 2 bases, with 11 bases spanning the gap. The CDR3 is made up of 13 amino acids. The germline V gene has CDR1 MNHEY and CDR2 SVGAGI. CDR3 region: CASIPGDNTEAFF. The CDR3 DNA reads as TGTGCCAGCATACCGGGGGATAACACTGAAGCTTTCTTT.

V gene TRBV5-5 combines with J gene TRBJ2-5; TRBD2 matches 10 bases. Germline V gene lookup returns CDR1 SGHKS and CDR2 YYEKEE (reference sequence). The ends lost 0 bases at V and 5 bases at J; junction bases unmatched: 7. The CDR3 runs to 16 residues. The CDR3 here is CASSLELAGGRETQYF. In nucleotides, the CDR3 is TGTGCCAGCAGCTTGGAATTAGCGGGAGGTCGGGAGACCCAGTACTTC. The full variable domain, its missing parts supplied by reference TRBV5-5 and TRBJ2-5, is DAGVTQSPTHLIKTRGQQVTLRCSPISGHKSVSWYQQVLGQGPQFIFQYYEKEERGRGNFPDRFSARQFPNYSSELNVNALLLGDSALYLCASSLELAGGRETQYFGPGTRLLVL.

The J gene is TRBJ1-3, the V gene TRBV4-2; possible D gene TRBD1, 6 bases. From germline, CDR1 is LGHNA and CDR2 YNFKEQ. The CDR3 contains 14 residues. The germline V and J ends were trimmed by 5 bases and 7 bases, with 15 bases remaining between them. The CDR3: CASSDGTPDNTIYF. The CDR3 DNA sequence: TGTGCCAGCAGCGACGGGACACCGGATAACACCATATATTTT.

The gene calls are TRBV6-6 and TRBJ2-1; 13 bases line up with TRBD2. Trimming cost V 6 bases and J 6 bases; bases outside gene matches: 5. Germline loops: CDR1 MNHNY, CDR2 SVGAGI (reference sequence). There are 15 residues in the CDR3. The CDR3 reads CASSHTSGGANEQFF. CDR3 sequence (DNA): TGTGCCAGCAGCCACACTAGCGGGGGGGCCAATGAGCAGTTCTTC.

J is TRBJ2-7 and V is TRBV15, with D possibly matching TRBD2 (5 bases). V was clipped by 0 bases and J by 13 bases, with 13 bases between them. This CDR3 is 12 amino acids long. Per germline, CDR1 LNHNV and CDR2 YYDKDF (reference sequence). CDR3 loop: CATSRDRGSPYF. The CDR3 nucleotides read TGTGCCACCAGCAGAGATCGAGGGTCCCCTTACTTC.

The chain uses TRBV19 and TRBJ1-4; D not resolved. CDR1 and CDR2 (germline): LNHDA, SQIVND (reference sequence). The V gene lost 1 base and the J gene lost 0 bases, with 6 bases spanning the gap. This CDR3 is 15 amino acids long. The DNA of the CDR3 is TGTGCCAGTAGTATAGGAGTGTCAACTAATGAAAAACTGTTTTTT. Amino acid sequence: CASSIGVSTNEKLFF.

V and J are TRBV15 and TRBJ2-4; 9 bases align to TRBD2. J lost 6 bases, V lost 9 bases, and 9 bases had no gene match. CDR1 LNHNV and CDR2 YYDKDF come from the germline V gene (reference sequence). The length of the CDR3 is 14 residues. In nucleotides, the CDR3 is TGTGCCACGGCGGGAGGGACGCCGCCAAACATTCAGTACTTC. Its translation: CATAGGTPPNIQYF.

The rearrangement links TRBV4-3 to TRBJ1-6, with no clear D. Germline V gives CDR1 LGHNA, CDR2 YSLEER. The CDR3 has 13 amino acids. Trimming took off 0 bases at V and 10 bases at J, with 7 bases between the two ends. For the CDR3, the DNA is TGCGCCAGCAGCCAAGATAGCGTCTCACCCCTCCACTTT. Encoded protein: CASSQDSVSPLHF.

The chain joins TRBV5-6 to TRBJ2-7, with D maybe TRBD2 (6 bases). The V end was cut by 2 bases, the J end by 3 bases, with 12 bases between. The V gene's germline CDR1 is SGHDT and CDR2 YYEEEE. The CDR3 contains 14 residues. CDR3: CASSFWVAVYEQYF. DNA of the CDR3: TGTGCCAGCAGCTTTTGGGTAGCGGTCTACGAGCAGTACTTC.

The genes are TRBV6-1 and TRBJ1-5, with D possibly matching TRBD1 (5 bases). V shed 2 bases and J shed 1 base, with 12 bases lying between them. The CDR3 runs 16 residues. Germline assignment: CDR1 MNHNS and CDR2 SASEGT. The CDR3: CASSEWGQGSNQPQHF. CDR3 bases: TGTGCCAGCAGTGAATGGGGTCAGGGCAGCAATCAGCCCCAGCATTTT.

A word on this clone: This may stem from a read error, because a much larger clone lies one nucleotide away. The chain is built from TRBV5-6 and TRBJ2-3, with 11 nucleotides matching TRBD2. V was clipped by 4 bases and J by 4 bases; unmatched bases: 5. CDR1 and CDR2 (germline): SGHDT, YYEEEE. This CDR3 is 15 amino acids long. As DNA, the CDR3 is TGTGCCAGCAGCATAGCGGGGGGGCCCCCAGATACGCAGTATTTT. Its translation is CASSIAGGPPDTQYF. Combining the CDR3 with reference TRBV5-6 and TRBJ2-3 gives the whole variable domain DAGVTQSPTHLIKTRGQQVTLRCSPKSGHDTVSWYQQALGQGPQFIFQYYEEEERQRGNFPDRFSGHQFPNYSSELNVNALLLGDSALYLCASSIAGGPPDTQYFGPGTRLTVL.

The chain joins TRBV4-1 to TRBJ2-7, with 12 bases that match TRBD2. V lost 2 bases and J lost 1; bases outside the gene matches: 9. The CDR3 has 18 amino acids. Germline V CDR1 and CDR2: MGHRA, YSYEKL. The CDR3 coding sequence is TGCGCCAGCAGCCAATCTAGCGGGAGGGCCGGATGGTCCTACGAGCAGTACTTC. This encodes CASSQSSGRAGWSYEQYF.

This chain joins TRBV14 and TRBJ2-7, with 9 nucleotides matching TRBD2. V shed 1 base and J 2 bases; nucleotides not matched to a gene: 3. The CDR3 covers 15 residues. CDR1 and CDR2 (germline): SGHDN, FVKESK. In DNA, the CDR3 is TGTGCCAGCAGCCAAGCGAGCGGGGGGACCTACGAGCAGTACTTC. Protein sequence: CASSQASGGTYEQYF.

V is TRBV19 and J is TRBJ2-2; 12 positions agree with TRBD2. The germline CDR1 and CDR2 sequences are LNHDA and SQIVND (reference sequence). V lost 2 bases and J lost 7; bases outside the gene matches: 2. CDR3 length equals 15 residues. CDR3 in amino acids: CASSITSGGIGELFF. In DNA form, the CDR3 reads TGTGCCAGTAGTATAACTAGCGGGGGGATCGGGGAGCTGTTTTTT.

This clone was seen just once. CDR3 protein: CASSPGQETTEAFF. The CDR3, as DNA: TGTGCCAGCAGCCCGGGACAGGAGACCACTGAAGCTTTCTTT. The gene calls are TRBV13 and TRBJ1-1; TRBD1 aligns across 8 bases. CDR3 length: 14 amino acids. Germline V gene sequence: CDR1 PRHDT, CDR2 FYEKMQ (reference sequence). V gave up 5 bases and J gave up 4 bases; unmatched junction bases: 6.

The CDR3 reads CASSSTRAGAGELFF. In DNA form, the CDR3 reads TGTGCCAGCAGCTCGACACGGGCGGGGGCCGGGGAGCTGTTTTTT. The chain carries TRBV11-3 and TRBJ2-2; 7 nucleotides match TRBD2. Per germline, CDR1 SGHNT and CDR2 YENEEA. The CDR3 has 15 amino acids. With V trimmed by 4 bases and J by 6 bases, 8 bases remained unmatched.

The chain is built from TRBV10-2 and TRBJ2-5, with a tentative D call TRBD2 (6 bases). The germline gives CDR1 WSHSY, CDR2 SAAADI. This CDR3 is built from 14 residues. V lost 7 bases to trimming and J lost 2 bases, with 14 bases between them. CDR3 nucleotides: TGCGCCAGCATTGTCGGACGGGGGCAAGAGACCCAGTACTTC. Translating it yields CASIVGRGQETQYF.